This TCR beta chain was retrieved from a study of T cells in Graves' hyperthyroidism and ophthalmopathy (dated by TCRdb to about 2019). For the wider study: TCR V-J signatures able to tell the groups apart were searched for in a discovery cohort of more than 90 patients, of whom fewer than 45 had Graves' ophthalmopathy and around 58 had stable Graves' hyperthyroidism. According to the paper, TCR Vbeta CDR3 sequencing was carried out on roughly 130 peripheral blood samples, which came from 40 to 45 ophthalmopathy, under 80 hyperthyroidism and about 17 progressor patients. The approximately 97 discovery patients were randomly divided into training and test sets at a 7:3 ratio. In addition, the study compared T-cell repertoires in thyroid tissue and in blood from over 5 Graves' hyperthyroidism patients. Whether ophthalmopathy could be predicted prospectively was tested in an independent validation cohort made up of about 18 hyperthyroidism patients plus 17 patients who later progressed to ophthalmopathy. After sampling, hyperthyroidism patients received methimazole starting at 30 mg daily, and ophthalmopathy patients received high-dose intravenous methylprednisolone. Overall results and qualifications from the work: In validation, the model predicted progression to ophthalmopathy with 55% to 71% sensitivity and roughly 72% specificity, a median of about 6.7 months before onset. Most expanded thyroid clonotypes (frequency above 0.001) were also detected in blood, a finding suggesting that blood repertoires may reflect thyroid immune responses. A model built on a 13 V-J signature distinguished ophthalmopathy from stable hyperthyroidism, reaching about 88% sensitivity and approximately 83% specificity in cross-validation and 80%/75% in testing. No statistical method was used to fix the sample size in advance, and group allocation was not hidden from the investigators.

Any patient with an uncontrolled infection, another autoimmune disease, pregnancy or lactation was excluded. Diagnoses relied on clinical symptoms, serum thyroxine and TRAb, thyroid ultrasound and orbital computed tomography. Total RNA was extracted with Trizol reagent, and quality was checked on an Agilent 2100 Bioanalyzer. V ends up 5 bases short and J 8 bases short, with an unmatched junction base count of 12. The CDR3, from cysteine to phenylalanine, totals 16 residues. Here the CDR3 DNA is all that survives: 48 bases in frame from base 1. The germline V gene gives CDR1 as SGHVS and CDR2 as FQNEAQ. TCR beta CDR3 regions were amplified from RNA transcripts. For the first round of RT-PCR on the TCR CDR3, the HTBI primer set was used together with the Qiagen OneStep RT-PCR kit. Libraries were constructed in a second round of multiplex PCR, after which size selection and purification were carried out. Sequencing of the libraries was done on an Illumina HiSeq2000 using paired-end 100 bp reads. The source study handled its data this way. Raw data were processed with SOAPnuke, discarding reads with adapters, uncalled bases, mean Phred below 15, or no exact constant-primer or identifier match. COPE v1.2.5 was used to merge high-quality paired reads, and clonotypes were defined as unique nucleotide sequences. MiTCR v1.1 was used to align the clonotypes against IMGT TRBV, TRBD and TRBJ reference segments. Only V-J combinations with frequency above 0.0001, covering 99% to 99.2% of repertoires, were analysed. The TCS score was defined as F50 (clonal expansion) divided by E x V (chaos), with BLOSUM62-based TCRdist calculated between CDR3 peptides within each V-J. Welch's t-statistics and random forest reduced 500 to 650 V-J features to 10 to 15, which were used in a naive Bayes classifier (R e1071). The similarity between thyroid and blood repertoires was quantified using the Morisita-Horn index. TCRdb reanalyzed the raw reads on its own, using fastp at Q25 for trimming and MiXCR for clone calling, and kept in-frame beta chains. Entries are consolidated by CDR3 protein sequence, retaining the most common genes and DNA. The V and J calls reflect TCRdb's pipeline rather than the authors' work. The table for this sample lists 450,000 to 700,000 distinct CDR3 sequences; just over 45% of them were counted only once. Around 17% of the sample is held by the ten biggest clonotypes.

Comments on this clonotype: Its antigen target is currently unknown. Per-base quality was not reported, and no clone a single base away is much larger than it.

The sequence came from an adult woman with Graves' disease, either hyperthyroidism or ophthalmopathy (not recorded which). This receptor chain uses TRBV7-8 and TRBJ1-4, with TRBD1 matching 9 junction bases. The material sequenced was peripheral blood or thyroid tissue (not recorded which). The CDR3 sequence is CASSRPGTGNREKLFF. The sequenced DNA is TGTGCCAGCAGCCGTCCCGGGACAGGGAATCGGGAAAAACTGTTTTTT.